Each of the 11 T cell receptor beta chains below was sequenced from the same sample in a study of blood T cell repertoires in COVID-19. Measured with immunoSEQ multiplex PCR; TCRdb has only the in-frame clones, and not every one. The sample holds 70,000 or so clones, 82% seen once. Sample: peripheral blood. All receptors come from a human donor in a cohort sampled during active COVID-19.

CDR3 nucleotide sequence: TGTGCCAGTTCGGACACTGATGCAACTAATGAAAAACTGTTTTTT. Translation: CASSDTDATNEKLFF. The genes are TRBV6-5 and TRBJ1-4, with D possibly TRBD1 on 5 matching bases. The germline V gene has CDR1 MNHEY and CDR2 SVGAGI. Trimming took 9 bases from V and 0 from J, leaving 14 bases between them. There are 15 residues in the CDR3.

V gene TRBV12-5 combines with J gene TRBJ2-7; TRBD1 aligns across 8 bases. V dropped 6 bases and J dropped 5; count of bases not matched to a gene: 12. Germline values: CDR1 LGHNT, CDR2 FRNRAP. The CDR3 covers 15 residues. As DNA, the CDR3 is TGTGCTAGTGGCTCCCGGACAGGGAGTTGGAACGAGCAGTACTTC. Its translation is CASGSRTGSWNEQYF. The variable domain in full, with the rest retrieved from reference TRBV12-5 and TRBJ2-7, is DARVTQTPRHKVTEMGQEVTMRCQPILGHNTVFWYRQTMMQGLELLAYFRNRAPLDDSGMPKDRFSAEMPDATLATLKIQPSEPRDSAVYFCASGSRTGSWNEQYFGPGTRLTVT.

V and J are TRBV29-1 and TRBJ2-5, with 8 bases aligning to TRBD1. Looked up from germline, CDR1 is SQVTM and CDR2 is ANQGSEA. This CDR3 contains 10 residues. Losses at the gene ends were 8 bases for V and 14 bases for J; bases not matched to a gene: 10. CDR3: CSSEGTGTYF. The CDR3 DNA reads TGCAGCTCTGAGGGGACAGGAACATACTTC.

The chain recombines TRBV5-1 with TRBJ1-2; 8 bases match TRBD1. CDR3 length: 16 amino acids. V shed 4 bases and J 5 bases; nucleotides not matched to a gene: 13. CDR1 and CDR2 (germline): SGHRS, YFSETQ. Here the CDR3 reads CASSPGQGLGGYGYTF. The CDR3 DNA is TGCGCCAGCAGCCCTGGACAGGGTTTAGGGGGTTATGGCTACACCTTC.

V usage is TRBV19 and J usage is TRBJ2-7; 7 bases are shared with TRBD1. V was pared by 5 bases and J by 3 bases, with 10 bases of the junction left unmatched. Germline V gene sequence: CDR1 LNHDA, CDR2 SQIVND (reference sequence). The CDR3 length is 15 residues. CDR3 DNA: TGTGCCAGTAGTGGACCGGGACAGCGTAACTACGAGCAGTACTTC. It specifies CASSGPGQRNYEQYF. Supplemented by reference TRBV19 and TRBJ2-7, the full variable domain reads DGGITQSPKYLFRKEGQNVTLSCEQNLNHDAMYWYRQDPGQGLRLIYYSQIVNDFQKGDIAEGYSVSREKKESFPLTVTSAQKNPTAFYLCASSGPGQRNYEQYFGPGTRLTVT.

This clone appeared a few times. The junction departs from germline at one end; a sequencing error may be responsible. The chain joins TRBV3-1 (or the pseudogene TRBV3-2) to TRBJ2-7; 15 bases are shared with TRBD2. Germline values: CDR1 LGHDT, CDR2 YNNKEL (reference sequence). The CDR3 runs 13 residues. CDR3 coding DNA: TGTGCCAGCAGCCTCGGACTAGCGGGGGGGCCGGACTTC. This codes for CASSLGLAGGPDF.

The chain recombines TRBV20-1 with TRBJ2-7; 12 positions match TRBD2. This CDR3 is 11 amino acids long. CDR1 and CDR2 (germline): DFQATT, SNEGSKA (reference sequence). Trimming took 7 bases from V and 10 from J; bases not matched to a gene: 5. The DNA of the CDR3 is TGCAGTGGTCTAGCGGGGGGGCGACAGTACTTC. It yields the protein CSGLAGGRQYF.

This chain uses TRBV15 with TRBJ1-2, with D perhaps matching TRBD1 (5 bases). V shed 7 bases and J shed 7 bases, with 16 bases lying between them. This CDR3 region has 13 residues. Germline V lookup: CDR1 LNHNV, CDR2 YYDKDF (reference sequence). The CDR3 here is CATTARGIGGYTF. The CDR3 DNA sequence: TGTGCCACCACTGCCCGGGGGATTGGTGGCTACACCTTC.

The rearrangement joins TRBV28 to TRBJ2-3; 7 nucleotides align to TRBD2. The CDR3 totals 14 residues. The V gene's germline CDR1 is MDHEN and CDR2 SYDVKM. V was pared by 8 bases and J by 3 bases, with 8 bases of the junction left unmatched. CDR3 in DNA: TGTGCCAGCGCGTTAGTGGGGGGGACAGATACGCAGTATTTT. Its protein product is CASALVGGTDTQYF.

V is TRBV3-1 (or the pseudogene TRBV3-2) and J is TRBJ2-7, with D maybe TRBD2 (5 bases). Trimming stripped 7 bases from V and 3 bases from J, with 13 bases between. Germline loops: CDR1 LGHDT, CDR2 YNNKEL (reference sequence). The CDR3 sequence is 13 residues long. The CDR3: CASNSRAGYEQYF. In nucleotides, the CDR3 is TGTGCCAGCAATTCGAGGGCAGGCTACGAGCAGTACTTC.

The rearrangement uses TRBV27 and TRBJ2-5; D remains ambiguous. The CDR3 totals 13 residues. Trimming cost V 5 bases and J 3 bases, with 10 bases left between them. The V gene's germline CDR1 is MNHEY and CDR2 SMNVEV (reference sequence). Here the CDR3 DNA reads TGTGCCAGCAGTCGAAAGATAGAAGAGACCCAGTACTTC. It codes for CASSRKIEETQYF.